This paragraph reports one T cell receptor beta chain. TCRdb reprocessed the 5' RACE reads and stores each CDR3 protein as one record, lacking DNA. The table lists about 260,000 distinct CDR3 sequences, with about 0.39% in the top ten. The CDR3 extends over 13 amino acids. Germline V lookup: CDR1 SGHVS, CDR2 FQNEAQ. The data are from a study of T cells expressing NK-cell markers. The chain has TRBV7-8 and TRBJ2-1; lacking DNA, the TRBD1 call made by TCRdb goes unchecked. This TCR was sampled from a young man in good health. The source material was blood T cells: a sorted CD56 or NKG2C T cell subset, CD4+ or CD8+ T cells, or bulk PBMC T cells (not recorded which). The CDR3 sequence is CASSLSYGGEQFF. The full variable domain, its missing parts supplied by reference TRBV7-8 and TRBJ2-1, is GAGVSQSPRYKVAKRGQDVALRCDPISGHVSLFWYQQALGQGPEFLTYFQNEAQLDKSGLPSDRFFAERPEGSVSTLKIQRTQQEDSAVYLCASSLSYGGEQFFGPGTRLTVL.